This passage covers 12 T cell receptor beta chains from one sample sequenced in a study of blood T cell repertoires in COVID-19. Profiling relied on immunoSEQ multiplex PCR, and the TCRdb table lists in-frame clones only, not all of them. The sample includes about 160,000 clones, roughly 90% of them seen just once. Sequencing input: PBMCs or T cells enriched from blood (not recorded which). The source of these receptors is a woman aged 45-59 years who had recovered from COVID-19.

V and J are TRBV11-3 and TRBJ2-7, with D maybe TRBD2 (5 bases). CDR1 and CDR2 (germline): SGHNT, YENEEA. V gave up 0 bases and J gave up 5 bases, with 11 bases separating them. The CDR3 covers 14 residues. CDR3 region: CASSLERLPNEQYF. CDR3 bases: TGTGCCAGCAGCTTAGAAAGACTACCCAACGAGCAGTACTTC.

V is TRBV6-5 and J is TRBJ2-7; a possible D gene is TRBD1 (6 bases). The germline V gene has CDR1 MNHEY and CDR2 SVGAGI. CDR3 length: 13 amino acids. V dropped 0 bases and J dropped 3 bases, with 6 bases sitting between them. The CDR3 region has the DNA TGTGCCAGCAGTTACTCCAGGGGCTACGAGCAGTACTTC. Translating it yields CASSYSRGYEQYF.

In this sample, this clone turned up once. The chain employs TRBV7-2 and TRBJ1-1; 9 bases are shared with TRBD1. Germline CDR1 is SGHTA and CDR2 is FQGNSA. With V trimmed by 5 bases and J by 3 bases, 1 base remained unmatched. CDR3 size: 13 residues. Here the CDR3 DNA reads TGTGCCAGCAGCCGGGACAGGGACACTGAAGCTTTCTTT. It yields the protein CASSRDRDTEAFF. Complete variable domain (other parts from reference TRBV7-2 and TRBJ1-1): GAGVSQSPSNKVTEKGKDVELRCDPISGHTALYWYRQSLGQGLEFLIYFQGNSAPDKSGLPSDRFSAERTGGSVSTLTIQRTQQEDSAVYLCASSRDRDTEAFFGQGTRLTVV.

The rearrangement uses TRBV7-8 and TRBJ2-2, with TRBD2 matching over 7 bases. CDR1 is SGHVS and CDR2 is FQNEAQ in the germline V gene. V shed 5 bases, J shed 1 base, and the junction held 4 bases outside the gene matches. The length of the CDR3 is 15 residues. The CDR3 nucleotides are TGTGCCAGCAGCCCCTGGGGGGGGAACACCGGGGAGCTGTTTTTT. Residues: CASSPWGGNTGELFF.

The CDR3 DNA follows: TGTGCCAGCAGCTCCAGAGTGGGAGCTAACTATGGCTACACCTTC. Translation gives CASSSRVGANYGYTF. V usage is TRBV7-6 and J usage is TRBJ1-2; D ambiguous. The germline CDR1 and CDR2 sequences are SGHVS and FNYEAQ. CDR3 length: 15 amino acids. The V gene lost 4 bases and the J gene lost 0 bases, with 12 bases spanning the gap.

The chain is built from TRBV18 and TRBJ1-4, with TRBD1 matching 9 bases. This CDR3 is built from 16 residues. V lost 6 bases and J lost 5; bases outside the gene matches: 10. Germline loops: CDR1 KGHSH, CDR2 LQKENI. The CDR3 sequence is CASSLNPGTGNEKLFF. CDR3 coding DNA: TGTGCCAGCTCCCTCAACCCCGGGACAGGGAATGAAAAACTGTTTTTT.

The rearrangement uses TRBV6-5 and TRBJ1-4; D may be TRBD1 (6 bases). The CDR3 has 15 amino acids. V dropped 4 bases and J dropped 8 bases, with 17 bases sitting between them. The germline V gene encodes CDR1 MNHEY and CDR2 SVGAGI. CDR3 nucleotide sequence: TGTGCCAGCAGTTGGCGAGGGGGTGATAGAGAAAAACTGTTTTTT. Translation gives CASSWRGGDREKLFF.

The CDR3 is CASSHSGQATNEKLFF. The CDR3 DNA follows: TGTGCCAGCAGCCACTCAGGGCAGGCAACTAATGAAAAACTGTTTTTT. The chain employs TRBV7-9 and TRBJ1-4; D is perhaps TRBD1 (5 bases). The germline V and J ends were trimmed by 5 bases and 0 bases, with 13 bases remaining between them. This CDR3 has 16 amino acids. In germline, CDR1 is SEHNR, CDR2 FQNEAQ (reference sequence). The whole variable domain, filled in from reference TRBV7-9 and TRBJ1-4, reads DTGVSQNPRHKITKRGQNVTFRCDPISEHNRLYWYRQTLGQGPEFLTYFQNEAQLEKSRLLSDRFSAERPKGSFSTLEIQRTEQGDSAMYLCASSHSGQATNEKLFFGSGTQLSVL.

The J gene is TRBJ1-4, the V gene TRBV18, with TRBD1 matching 10 bases. This CDR3 region has 15 residues. After removal of 6 bases from V and 3 bases from J, the junction contained 4 bases not matched to a gene. CDR1 KGHSH and CDR2 LQKENI come from the germline V gene. The CDR3: CASSSGQGANEKLFF. The CDR3 DNA reads as TGTGCCAGCTCGTCTGGACAGGGGGCTAATGAAAAACTGTTTTTT.

To note about this clone: One junction end disagrees with the germline gene, perhaps due to a read error. The chain recombines TRBV25-1 with TRBJ2-5; D unresolved. The CDR3 extends over 15 amino acids. In germline, CDR1 is MGHDK, CDR2 SYGVNS. The CDR3: CASTSPGTMQGTQYF. In DNA, the CDR3 is TGTGCCAGCACTTCCCCGGGTACTATGCAAGGGACCCAGTACTTC.

J is TRBJ2-7 and V is TRBV7-3, with 13 bases matching TRBD2. The CDR3 runs 15 residues. From germline, CDR1 is SGHTA and CDR2 FQGTGA. V gave up 2 bases and J gave up 7 bases; unmatched junction bases: 5. The CDR3 is CASSLGTSGDTEQYF. For the CDR3, the DNA is TGTGCCAGCAGCTTAGGGACTAGCGGGGATACGGAGCAGTACTTC. Full variable domain (missing parts from reference TRBV7-3 and TRBJ2-7): GAGVSQTPSNKVTEKGKYVELRCDPISGHTALYWYRQSLGQGPEFLIYFQGTGAADDSGLPNDRFFAVRPEGSVSTLKIQRTERGDSAVYLCASSLGTSGDTEQYFGPGTRLTVT.

In DNA form, the CDR3 reads TGTGCCAGCAGCTCCCACCGGGACACACCACTCTCTGGGGCCAACGTCCTGACTTTC. It specifies CASSSHRDTPLSGANVLTF. The V and J genes are TRBV7-3 and TRBJ2-6, with D perhaps matching TRBD1 (6 bases). This CDR3 contains 19 residues. In germline, CDR1 is SGHTA, CDR2 FQGTGA. The V end was cut by 4 bases, the J end by 0 bases, with 19 bases between.